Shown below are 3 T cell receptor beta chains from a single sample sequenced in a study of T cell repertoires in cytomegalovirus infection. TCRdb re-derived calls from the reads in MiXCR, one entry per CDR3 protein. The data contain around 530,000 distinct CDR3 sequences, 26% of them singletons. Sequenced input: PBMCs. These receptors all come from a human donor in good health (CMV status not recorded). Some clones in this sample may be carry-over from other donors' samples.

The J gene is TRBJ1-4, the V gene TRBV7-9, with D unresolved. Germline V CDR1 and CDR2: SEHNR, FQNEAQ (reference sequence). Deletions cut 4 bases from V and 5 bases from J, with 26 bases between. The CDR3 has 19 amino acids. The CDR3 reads CASSSKATGPGIENEKLFF. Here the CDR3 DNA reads TGTGCCAGCAGCTCTAAGGCCACCGGTCCCGGGATCGAAAATGAAAAACTGTTTTTT. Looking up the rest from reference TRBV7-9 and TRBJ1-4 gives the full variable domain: DTGVSQNPRHKITKRGQNVTFRCDPISEHNRLYWYRQTLGQGPEFLTYFQNEAQLEKSRLLSDRFSAERPKGSFSTLEIQRTEQGDSAMYLCASSSKATGPGIENEKLFFGSGTQLSVL.

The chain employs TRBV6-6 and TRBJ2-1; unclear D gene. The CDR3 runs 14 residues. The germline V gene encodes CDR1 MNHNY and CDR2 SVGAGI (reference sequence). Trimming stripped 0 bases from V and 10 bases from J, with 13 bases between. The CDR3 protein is CASSYSILSAEQFF. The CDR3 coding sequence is TGTGCCAGCAGTTACTCCATTTTATCAGCGGAGCAGTTCTTC.

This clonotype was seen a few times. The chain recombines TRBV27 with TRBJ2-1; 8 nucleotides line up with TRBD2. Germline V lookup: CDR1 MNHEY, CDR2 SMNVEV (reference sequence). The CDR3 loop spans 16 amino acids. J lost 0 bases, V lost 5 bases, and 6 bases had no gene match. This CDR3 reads CASSPPTSGSYNEQFF. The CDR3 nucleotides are TGTGCCAGCAGTCCCCCAACTAGCGGCTCCTACAATGAGCAGTTCTTC.